This T cell receptor beta chain is from a study of blood T cell repertoires in COVID-19. Study information: COVID-19 samples from acute and convalescent phases originated in the United States, Italy and Spain.

CDR1 is LNHDA and CDR2 is SQIVND in the germline V gene (reference sequence). The ends were cut back, 1 base at V and 4 bases at J, with 10 bases in the middle. CDR3 length: 14 amino acids. Followed over time, Seattle patients had been enrolled while infection was active. Original methodology: Reference gene primer amplification gave estimated nucleated cell counts. The method was immunoSEQ multiplex PCR; TCRdb's version includes in-frame clones alone and lacks a portion of them. The V and J calls and the clone size are those of that table, but D and trimming were determined from the DNA. The sample lists around 290,000 clones, approximately 93% occurring once.

Sequencing was carried out using peripheral blood. The source is a woman between 25 and 40 years old with COVID-19, enrolled during active disease. This chain joins TRBV19 and TRBJ1-1; D is perhaps TRBD1 (5 bases). The CDR3 bases are TGTGCCAGTAGTATAGCGCCGGGGGGCACTGAAGCTTTCTTT. This sequence encodes CASSIAPGGTEAFF.